Listed below are T cell receptor beta chains from one sample, sequenced in a study of shared clonotypes between healthy human individuals. TCRdb's table, derived via immunoSEQ multiplex PCR, lists solely in-frame clones and lacks some. The sample records 600,000 to 750,000 clones, around 77% being singletons. The material sequenced was memory CD4+ T cells sorted from blood. The receptors derive from a woman younger than 45 in good health. CDR3s include the opening cysteine and the closing phenylalanine or tryptophan. The D gene is left open where the match is weak. Some rows have no size entry. The others give once, few or many, or a class for an expanded clone.

D gene: .; clone size: .; V gene: TRBV7-9; J gene: TRBJ2-6; CDR3 DNA: TGTGCCAGCACCAATAAAGCTGGGGCCAACGTCCTGACTTTC; CDR3 protein: CASTNKAGANVLTF
D gene: TRBD2; clone size: few; V gene: TRBV7-2; J gene: TRBJ2-1; CDR3 DNA: TGTGCCAGCAGCTGGGCTCTAGCGGGGGACGGTAGTGAGCAGTTCTTC; CDR3 protein: CASSWALAGDGSEQFF
D gene: .; clone size: .; V gene: TRBV13; J gene: TRBJ1-3; CDR3 DNA: TGTGCCAGCAGCTCAGGCAGGGGCTTTGGAAACACCATATATTTT; CDR3 protein: CASSSGRGFGNTIYF
D gene: TRBD2; clone size: .; V gene: TRBV5-6; J gene: TRBJ2-3; CDR3 DNA: TGTGCCAGCAGCCCGGGACTAGTGATCACAGATACGCAGTATTTT; CDR3 protein: CASSPGLVITDTQYF
D gene: .; clone size: .; V gene: TRBV2; J gene: TRBJ2-3; CDR3 DNA: TGTGCCAGCAGCGGTAGCGGAGGCACAGATACGCAGTATTTT; CDR3 protein: CASSGSGGTDTQYF
D gene: TRBD2; clone size: .; V gene: TRBV5-8; J gene: TRBJ2-7; CDR3 DNA: TGTGCCAGCAGCTTGGCTGGGACTAGTACCGAGCAGTACTTC; CDR3 protein: CASSLAGTSTEQYF
D gene: .; clone size: .; V gene: TRBV7-9; J gene: TRBJ1-4; CDR3 DNA: TGTGCCAGCACCCCCGTTGCAGGTCAGAAACTGTTTTTT; CDR3 protein: CASTPVAGQKLFF
D gene: .; clone size: .; V gene: TRBV4-1; J gene: TRBJ1-5; CDR3 DNA: TGCGCCAGCAGCCAAGTTTCCAGGGCGGTCGGTCAGCCCCAGCATTTT; CDR3 protein: CASSQVSRAVGQPQHF
D gene: .; clone size: .; V gene: TRBV19; J gene: TRBJ1-5; CDR3 DNA: TGTGCCAGTAGTGTTCAGGGGAGTGAGCCCCAGCATTTT; CDR3 protein: CASSVQGSEPQHF
D gene: .; clone size: .; V gene: TRBV11-3; J gene: TRBJ2-1; CDR3 DNA: TGTGCCAGCAGCGCTCGAGCGGACGTCTTTAATGAGCAGTTCTTC; CDR3 protein: CASSARADVFNEQFF
D gene: .; clone size: .; V gene: TRBV7-8; J gene: TRBJ2-7; CDR3 DNA: TGTGCCAGCAGCTTACCAGACTCCTACGAGCAGTACTTC; CDR3 protein: CASSLPDSYEQYF
D gene: TRBD1; clone size: few; V gene: TRBV7-8; J gene: TRBJ1-5; CDR3 DNA: TGTGCCAGCAGCCGCAAACAGGGGCCGAGGCAGCCCCAGCATTTT; CDR3 protein: CASSRKQGPRQPQHF
D gene: .; clone size: .; V gene: TRBV18; J gene: TRBJ2-7; CDR3 DNA: TGTGCCAGCTCCCCACTAGAGGAGCGGGCCGAGCAGTACTTC; CDR3 protein: CASSPLEERAEQYF
D gene: TRBD1; clone size: .; V gene: TRBV11-2; J gene: TRBJ2-1; CDR3 DNA: TGTGCCAGCAGCTTAATGGGAACAGGGGTGGGGAATGAGCAGTTCTTC; CDR3 protein: CASSLMGTGVGNEQFF
D gene: .; clone size: once; V gene: TRBV28; J gene: TRBJ1-6; CDR3 DNA: TGTGCCAGCACGCAGGAGGATTCACCCCTCCACTTT; CDR3 protein: CASTQEDSPLHF
D gene: TRBD2; clone size: few; V gene: TRBV7-2; J gene: TRBJ2-7; CDR3 DNA: TGTGCCAGCAGCTTAGTTGGACTAGCGGGGGACGAGCAGTACTTC; CDR3 protein: CASSLVGLAGDEQYF
D gene: TRBD1; clone size: .; V gene: TRBV11-2; J gene: TRBJ1-4; CDR3 DNA: TGTGCCAGCAGCTTATCCTCCGGGACAGGGTATGAAAAACTGTTTTTT; CDR3 protein: CASSLSSGTGYEKLFF
D gene: .; clone size: .; V gene: TRBV4-1; J gene: TRBJ2-1; CDR3 DNA: TGCGCCAGCAGCCCCTTCCCTGAGCAGTTCTTC; CDR3 protein: CASSPFPEQFF
D gene: .; clone size: few; V gene: TRBV25-1; J gene: TRBJ1-1; CDR3 DNA: TGTGCCAGCAGTGAATATCCGGGAACTGAAGCTTTCTTT; CDR3 protein: CASSEYPGTEAFF
D gene: .; clone size: .; V gene: TRBV10-3; J gene: TRBJ1-1; CDR3 DNA: TGTGCCATCAGAGGAGGGATGAACACTGAAGCTTTCTTT; CDR3 protein: CAIRGGMNTEAFF
D gene: .; clone size: .; V gene: TRBV28; J gene: TRBJ2-7; CDR3 DNA: TGTGCCAGCAGGCCGCCGAGGGAGGCCCCCTACGAGCAGTACTTC; CDR3 protein: CASRPPREAPYEQYF
D gene: TRBD2; clone size: .; V gene: TRBV19; J gene: TRBJ2-2; CDR3 DNA: TGTGCCAGTAGAAGCGGGAGTGGGACCGGGGAGCTGTTTTTT; CDR3 protein: CASRSGSGTGELFF
D gene: .; clone size: .; V gene: TRBV19; J gene: TRBJ1-1; CDR3 DNA: TGTGCCAGTAGTATAGATAAGGTGGGGTCACCCACTGAAGCTTTCTTT; CDR3 protein: CASSIDKVGSPTEAFF
D gene: .; clone size: .; V gene: TRBV28; J gene: TRBJ1-5; CDR3 DNA: TGTGCCAGCAGTTTATGGCCCCCGCGGTCCAATCAGCCCCAGCATTTT; CDR3 protein: CASSLWPPRSNQPQHF
D gene: .; clone size: .; V gene: TRBV5-6; J gene: TRBJ2-7; CDR3 DNA: TGTGCCAGCAGCTTGCGGGGCAGGGCCCACGAGCAGTACTTC; CDR3 protein: CASSLRGRAHEQYF
D gene: .; clone size: .; V gene: TRBV11-2; J gene: TRBJ2-2; CDR3 DNA: TGTGCCAGCAGCTATACGGGTCGGCCGAACACCGGGGAGCTGTTTTTT; CDR3 protein: CASSYTGRPNTGELFF
D gene: .; clone size: few; V gene: TRBV7-6; J gene: TRBJ1-1; CDR3 DNA: TGTGCCAGCAGCTTAATAGGCCAGGGGAACACTGAAGCTTTCTTT; CDR3 protein: CASSLIGQGNTEAFF
D gene: .; clone size: .; V gene: TRBV5-1; J gene: TRBJ1-2; CDR3 DNA: TGCGCCAGCAGCTTGGATGGGCAGGAATTAAATGGCTACACCTTC; CDR3 protein: CASSLDGQELNGYTF
D gene: .; clone size: .; V gene: TRBV5-1; J gene: TRBJ2-2; CDR3 DNA: TGCGCCAGCAGCTTGGGGCAGGCAGGTGTCACCGGGGAGCTGTTTTTT; CDR3 protein: CASSLGQAGVTGELFF